The sequence of this T cell receptor beta chain was determined in a study of a mutant IDH1 vaccine in newly diagnosed glioma. The overall study: Eight vaccinations went to patients in weeks 1, 3, 5, 7, 11, 15, 19, 23. Commencement of vaccination occurred 4-6 weeks following radiotherapy alone, or concurrently with temozolomide cycles. The sex distribution of treated patients was 62.5% male and about 40% female, with a mean age of around 43 years. General study points: Among top peripheral T cell clonotypes, changes seemed unrelated to pseudoprogression.

Time point meaning: week 23, last vaccination. A single vaccine dose contained 300 ug of mutant IDH1 20-mer peptide, and topical imiquimod was used with it. This CDR3 region has 13 residues. V lost 5 bases to trimming and J lost 0 bases, with 8 bases between them. The V gene's germline CDR1 is SQVTM and CDR2 ANQGSEA. About this clone itself: As yet, its antigen is unknown.

Some clones are missing from TCRdb's copy, which holds only in-frame ones; the method was immunoSEQ multiplex PCR. The sample lists roughly 60,000 clones; around 84% were seen once. The sample in question was PBMCs, obtained from a glioma patient whose treatment included an IDH1 peptide vaccine. This sequence joins TRBV29-1 and TRBJ1-3, with TRBD1 as a possible D gene (5 bases). The source is a man between 25 and 39 years old with glioma. The CDR3 reads CSVRDRSGNTIYF. The CDR3 DNA reads as TGCAGCGTTCGGGACCGCTCTGGAAACACCATATATTTT.